One sample yielded the 4 T cell receptor beta chains listed below, sequenced in a study of blood T cell repertoires in COVID-19. Produced via immunoSEQ multiplex PCR; TCRdb's table is partial and in-frame only. The sample lists about 230,000 clones, nearly 90% seen once, with roughly 12% in the top ten. The sequenced sample was peripheral blood. Receptor source: a woman aged 18 to 35 who had recovered from COVID-19.

This clone was detected a few times. V and J are TRBV7-9 and TRBJ2-5, with TRBD2 matching over 8 bases. The germline gives CDR1 SEHNR, CDR2 FQNEAQ (reference sequence). CDR3 length: 19 residues. Trimming took 1 base from V and 3 from J; bases not matched to a gene: 16. CDR3 sequence: CASSLGSGFELAGEETQYF. The CDR3 bases are TGTGCCAGCAGCTTAGGTTCGGGGTTTGAGCTAGCGGGTGAAGAGACCCAGTACTTC. Full variable domain (missing parts from reference TRBV7-9 and TRBJ2-5): DTGVSQNPRHKITKRGQNVTFRCDPISEHNRLYWYRQTLGQGPEFLTYFQNEAQLEKSRLLSDRFSAERPKGSFSTLEIQRTEQGDSAMYLCASSLGSGFELAGEETQYFGPGTRLLVL.

The chain recombines TRBV5-4 with TRBJ2-1; TRBD2 matches 8 bases. Per the germline V gene, CDR1 is SGHNT and CDR2 is YYREEE (reference sequence). The junction had 3 bases not matched to a gene; V was cut back by 2 bases and J by 8 bases. The CDR3 has 13 amino acids. In nucleotides, the CDR3 is TGTGCCAGCAGCTTTACGGGAGGGGATGAGCAGTTCTTC. Translating gives CASSFTGGDEQFF.

The chain uses TRBV2 and TRBJ2-6; D uncertain. This CDR3 spans 14 amino acids. The germline V gene encodes CDR1 SNHLY and CDR2 FYNNEI. Trimming removed 9 bases at V and 2 bases at J, with 11 bases between. The CDR3 spells CARTDTTGANVLTF. The CDR3 coding sequence is TGTGCCAGGACCGACACGACTGGGGCCAACGTCCTGACTTTC.

This clone was seen a single time. The V gene is TRBV28, the J gene TRBJ1-5, with D perhaps TRBD1 (6 bases). V lost 5 bases and J lost 0, with 17 bases in between. Germline V gives CDR1 MDHEN, CDR2 SYDVKM. This CDR3 region has 17 residues. This CDR3 reads CASSIRGAGDSNQPQHF. In nucleotides, the CDR3 is TGTGCCAGCAGTATTAGAGGGGCAGGGGATAGCAATCAGCCCCAGCATTTT. Full variable domain (rest looked up from reference TRBV28 and TRBJ1-5): DVKVTQSSRYLVKRTGEKVFLECVQDMDHENMFWYRQDPGLGLRLIYFSYDVKMKEKGDIPEGYSVSREKKERFSLILESASTNQTSMYLCASSIRGAGDSNQPQHFGDGTRLSIL.